Below, 31 T cell receptor beta chains from the same sample are listed, as sequenced in a study of blood T cell repertoires in COVID-19. Repertoires were generated with immunoSEQ multiplex PCR, while TCRdb's copy carries only in-frame clones and drops some. The sample contains 250,000 to 300,000 clones, 86% of which appear only once. Specimen: peripheral blood. The receptors here all came from a woman aged 25-40 years with COVID-19, enrolled during active disease.

The V and J genes are TRBV15 and TRBJ2-3; tentative D call: TRBD1 (6 bases). CDR3 length equals 16 residues. CDR1 is LNHNV, CDR2 YYDKDF, per germline (reference sequence). Trimming shortened V by 9 bases and J by 2 bases, and 21 bases separated the two germline ends. The CDR3 coding sequence is TGTGCCACGGAACCTGAAGGACAGAAAGTCACAGATACGCAGTATTTT. As protein: CATEPEGQKVTDTQYF. Variable domain in full (rest from reference TRBV15 and TRBJ2-3): DAMVIQNPRYQVTQFGKPVTLSCSQTLNHNVMYWYQQKSSQAPKLLFHYYDKDFNNEADTPDNFQSRRPNTSFCFLDIRSPGLGDTAMYLCATEPEGQKVTDTQYFGPGTRLTVL.

The chain couples TRBV6-5 to TRBJ2-7; 9 bases map to TRBD1. The junction had 5 bases not matched to a gene; V was cut back by 7 bases and J by 7 bases. Germline V lookup: CDR1 MNHEY, CDR2 SVGAGI. This CDR3 has 12 amino acids. The CDR3 spells CASKGQGWEQYF. DNA for the CDR3: TGTGCCAGCAAGGGACAGGGTTGGGAGCAGTACTTC.

The rearrangement links TRBV23-1 to TRBJ2-6; D gene ambiguous. TRBV23-1 is assigned to the ORF class and has an uncertain function. The CDR3 covers 13 residues. Trimming pared 3 bases from V and 4 bases from J, leaving 4 bases between. The CDR3 sequence: CASSQRGANVLTF. CDR3 in DNA: TGCGCCAGCAGTCAGCGGGGGGCCAACGTCCTGACTTTC.

The CDR3 DNA sequence: TGTGCCAGCAGCTTGGGGACAGGGGTGGGGTACACTGAAGCTTTCTTT. Protein product: CASSLGTGVGYTEAFF. The chain is built from TRBV7-8 and TRBJ1-1; 10 bases are shared with TRBD1. The CDR3 contains 16 residues. The germline CDR1 and CDR2 sequences are SGHVS and FQNEAQ. The V and J ends lost 3 bases and 3 bases, in that order; junction bases with no gene match: 7.

The chain has TRBV5-4 and TRBJ2-7; maybe TRBD2 (5 bases). Germline lookup yields CDR1 SGHNT and CDR2 YYREEE (reference sequence). V lost 2 bases and J 6 bases, leaving 15 bases between the germline ends. The CDR3 has 14 amino acids. DNA for the CDR3: TGTGCCAGCAGCTTTGGCGAGGGAGTCTTCGAGCAGTACTTC. It is translated as CASSFGEGVFEQYF.

The chain is built from TRBV5-5 and TRBJ2-1; TRBD1 might be the D (6 bases). The CDR3 contains 13 residues. With 4 bases removed from V and 14 bases from J, the gap between germline ends came to 19 bases. Per germline, CDR1 SGHKS and CDR2 YYEKEE (reference sequence). The CDR3 nucleotides read TGTGCCAGCAGCCAGGGGACATTTGACGTTAAGTTCTTC. It codes for CASSQGTFDVKFF.

This clone was found once. The chain links TRBV2 to TRBJ1-2; a weak D match, TRBD1 (5 bases). CDR1 is SNHLY and CDR2 is FYNNEI in the germline V gene. CDR3 length: 13 amino acids. V was clipped by 7 bases and J by 10 bases, with 19 bases between them. CDR3 protein: CASNIDRARVYTF. The CDR3 region has the DNA TGTGCCAGCAATATAGACCGGGCCAGGGTCTACACCTTC.

This clone was seen only once. The chain links TRBV7-9 to TRBJ1-2; a weak D match, TRBD1 (6 bases). The ends were cut back, 5 bases at V and 3 bases at J, with 13 bases in the middle. The CDR3 spans 14 residues. Germline CDR1 SEHNR, CDR2 FQNEAQ (reference sequence). The CDR3 sequence is CASSPDTGYYGYTF. The CDR3 DNA is TGTGCCAGCAGCCCCGATACAGGGTACTATGGCTACACCTTC.

V usage is TRBV7-2 and J usage is TRBJ2-7; TRBD2 aligns across 9 bases. There are 15 residues in the CDR3. Germline CDR1 SGHTA, CDR2 FQGNSA. The V and J ends lost 2 bases and 3 bases, in that order; junction bases with no gene match: 5. CDR3 in DNA: TGTGCCAGCAGCTTATGGCGGGGGGGATTCTACGAGCAGTACTTC. Residues: CASSLWRGGFYEQYF.

The chain has TRBV12-3 or TRBV12-4 and TRBJ2-5; no clear D gene. V lost 5 bases and J 5 bases, leaving 9 bases between the germline ends. The CDR3 covers 12 residues. CDR3: CASSGLEETQYF. For the CDR3, the DNA is TGTGCCAGCAGTGGTCTAGAGGAGACCCAGTACTTC.

The chain carries TRBV5-6 and TRBJ1-2, with D unresolved. The CDR3 loop spans 13 amino acids. CDR1 SGHDT and CDR2 YYEEEE come from the germline V gene. The V and J ends lost 1 base and 6 bases respectively, with 10 bases between them. The CDR3 DNA follows: TGTGCCAGCAGCTTGACGGGGTCTGATGGCTACACCTTC. Translation: CASSLTGSDGYTF.

The V call is TRBV7-2, the J call TRBJ2-7; the D gene is possibly TRBD1 (6 bases). CDR1 SGHTA and CDR2 FQGNSA come from the germline V gene. Deletions cut 8 bases from V and 1 base from J, with 12 bases between. This CDR3 comprises 13 residues. The CDR3, as DNA: TGTGCCAGCCGGGACAAACGTTCCTACGAGCAGTACTTC. This codes for CASRDKRSYEQYF.

This clone occurred once. This sequence joins TRBV7-2 and TRBJ2-2; no clear D gene. V lost 2 bases and J lost 7, with 8 bases in between. This CDR3 comprises 13 residues. From germline, CDR1 is SGHTA and CDR2 FQGNSA. Here the CDR3 reads CASSLPKHGELFF. The CDR3, as DNA: TGTGCCAGCAGCTTACCCAAGCACGGGGAGCTGTTTTTT.

Here the CDR3 DNA reads TGTGCAAGTCGCTTTCCGCTGAATATTGGGACACCCTCCTATAATTCACCCCTCCACTTT. This translates into CASRFPLNIGTPSYNSPLHF. The gene calls are TRBV12-2 and TRBJ1-6; the table's D call, TRBD1, has no DNA check behind it. TRBV12-2 constitutes a pseudogene. CDR3 length: 20 residues.

V usage is TRBV2 and J usage is TRBJ2-7; 10 positions agree with TRBD2. Germline V gene sequence: CDR1 SNHLY, CDR2 FYNNEI. The CDR3 contains 15 residues. With V trimmed by 5 bases and J by 2 bases, 6 bases remained unmatched. DNA for the CDR3: TGTGCCAGCAGTCCCTTTAGCGGGGGGACCTACGAGCAGTACTTC. Protein product: CASSPFSGGTYEQYF.

The CDR3, as DNA: TGCGCCAGCAGCCAATACGACAGGGAACGCGCGGCTTTCTTT. It is translated as CASSQYDRERAAFF. V gene TRBV4-1 combines with J gene TRBJ1-1, with TRBD1 matching 7 bases. Germline V CDR1 and CDR2: MGHRA, YSYEKL. V lost 2 bases and J lost 11; bases outside the gene matches: 11. The CDR3 loop spans 14 amino acids.

CDR3 sequence: CAWSPGQGVEKLFF. CDR3 DNA: TGTGCCTGGAGTCCCGGACAGGGGGTTGAAAAACTGTTTTTT. The V and J genes are TRBV30 and TRBJ1-4; TRBD1 aligns across 10 bases. CDR1 is GTSNPN and CDR2 is SVGIG in the germline V gene (reference sequence). The CDR3 covers 14 residues. V shed 2 bases and J 7 bases; nucleotides not matched to a gene: 4.

The chain combines TRBV14 with TRBJ2-1, with D possibly matching TRBD1 (7 bases). V lost 1 base to trimming and J lost 3 bases, with 13 bases between them. The germline CDR1 and CDR2 sequences are SGHDN and FVKESK. This CDR3 has 16 amino acids. The CDR3 nucleotides read TGTGCCAGCAGCCAAGGGCCAGGGGGGTTCTACAATGAGCAGTTCTTC. It encodes CASSQGPGGFYNEQFF.

This clone was observed a few times. V usage is TRBV7-9 and J usage is TRBJ1-4; D uncertain. Trimming removed 9 bases at V and 8 bases at J, with 16 bases between. The CDR3 sequence is 13 residues long. Germline V gene data show CDR1 as SEHNR and CDR2 as FQNEAQ (reference sequence). The CDR3 bases are TGTGCCAGTGTTCGGGGAATAGGGGAAAAACTGTTTTTT. Translating it yields CASVRGIGEKLFF.

The J gene is TRBJ1-2, the V gene TRBV13; tentative D call: TRBD1 (5 bases). Trimming left V 1 base short and J 3 bases short, with 9 bases between. The germline V gene encodes CDR1 PRHDT and CDR2 FYEKMQ (reference sequence). The CDR3 extends over 14 amino acids. CDR3: CASSLDRSDYGYTF. The CDR3, as DNA: TGTGCCAGCAGCTTAGACAGGAGCGACTATGGCTACACCTTC.

V gene TRBV5-5 combines with J gene TRBJ2-3; D is unclear. Trimming cost V 2 bases and J 5 bases, with 6 bases left between them. The germline CDR1 and CDR2 sequences are SGHKS and YYEKEE (reference sequence). This CDR3 contains 12 residues. The CDR3 is CASSFGRDTQYF. CDR3 DNA: TGTGCCAGCAGCTTCGGTCGAGATACGCAGTATTTT.

The chain couples TRBV5-6 to TRBJ1-1, with D possibly being TRBD1 (5 bases). This CDR3 contains 12 residues. Germline CDR1 and CDR2: SGHDT and YYEEEE. The V gene lost 5 bases and the J gene lost 4 bases, with 9 bases spanning the gap. The CDR3 DNA sequence: TGTGCCAGCAGTGGGGCTGGCACTGAAGCTTTCTTT. Amino acid sequence: CASSGAGTEAFF.

This chain joins TRBV5-1 and TRBJ2-4; 7 bases are shared with TRBD1. Germline trimming cut 1 base from V and 2 bases from J; bases unmatched to any gene: 9. Germline CDR1 and CDR2: SGHRS and YFSETQ. The CDR3 length is 17 residues. The CDR3 loop is CASSLWGQLRTKNIQYF. As DNA, the CDR3 is TGCGCCAGCAGCTTGTGGGGACAGCTCAGGACCAAAAACATTCAGTACTTC. The full variable domain, completed using reference TRBV5-1 and TRBJ2-4, is KAGVTQTPRYLIKTRGQQVTLSCSPISGHRSVSWYQQTPGQGLQFLFEYFSETQRNKGNFPGRFSGRQFSNSRSEMNVSTLELGDSALYLCASSLWGQLRTKNIQYFGAGTRLSVL.

The sample holds one count of this clone. The V gene is TRBV7-8, the J gene TRBJ1-1; D remains ambiguous. The V end was cut by 3 bases, the J end by 0 bases, with 17 bases between. The CDR3 has 17 amino acids. Per germline, CDR1 SGHVS and CDR2 FQNEAQ. The CDR3 DNA follows: TGTGCCAGCAGCTTTACCCTAGAGGGAATGGTGAACACTGAAGCTTTCTTT. It specifies CASSFTLEGMVNTEAFF.

V usage is TRBV5-4 and J usage is TRBJ2-3; D not resolved. The CDR3 length is 12 residues. Trimming removed 4 bases from V and 2 bases from J, with 5 bases in between. The germline CDR1 and CDR2 sequences are SGHNT and YYREEE (reference sequence). This CDR3 is CASSLFTDTQYF. CDR3 coding DNA: TGTGCCAGCAGCCTGTTCACAGATACGCAGTATTTT.

Points on this clone: Other DNA sequences from this sample encode an identical CDR3 as well. The chain has TRBV19 and TRBJ2-7, with 9 bases matching TRBD2. CDR3 length: 14 residues. CDR1 and CDR2 from the germline V gene are LNHDA and SQIVND (reference sequence). Losses at the gene ends were 3 bases for V and 2 bases for J; bases not matched to a gene: 2. CDR3 DNA: TGTGCCAGTAGTATTGGCGGGGGGGCCTACGAGCAGTACTTC. This gives the protein CASSIGGGAYEQYF.

This chain uses TRBV10-2 with TRBJ2-7; D ambiguous. This CDR3 has 16 amino acids. V was trimmed by 2 bases and J by 3 bases, leaving 17 bases between them. In germline, CDR1 is WSHSY, CDR2 SAAADI. CDR3 sequence: CASSEPRIRLGYEQYF. CDR3 DNA sequence: TGCGCCAGCAGTGAGCCGCGGATCCGCCTCGGCTACGAGCAGTACTTC.

The chain carries TRBV7-9 and TRBJ2-5, with D maybe TRBD1 (5 bases). V was trimmed by 2 bases and J by 4 bases, leaving 17 bases between them. Per the germline V gene, CDR1 is SEHNR and CDR2 is FQNEAQ (reference sequence). The length of the CDR3 is 16 residues. CDR3 in DNA: TGTGCCAGCAGCTTACCGGACATCCGGACGGTAGAGACCCAGTACTTC. This translates into CASSLPDIRTVETQYF.

This chain joins TRBV4-1 and TRBJ1-3; possibly TRBD1 for D (6 bases). V shed 1 base and J shed 0 bases, with 10 bases lying between them. The CDR3 consists of 16 residues. CDR1 is MGHRA, CDR2 YSYEKL, per germline. This CDR3 reads CASSQGARGSGNTIYF. CDR3 nucleotides: TGCGCCAGCAGCCAAGGGGCCAGGGGCTCTGGAAACACCATATATTTT.

The count of this clone is one. The rearrangement joins TRBV10-2 to TRBJ2-7; 9 nucleotides line up with TRBD1. This CDR3 contains 15 residues. Germline-derived CDR1 and CDR2 are WSHSY and SAAADI. V lost 7 bases, J lost 3 bases, and 10 bases stayed unmatched. CDR3 loop: CASTIVGTGFYEQYF. CDR3 in DNA: TGCGCCAGCACTATAGTAGGGACAGGGTTCTACGAGCAGTACTTC.

The chain carries TRBV4-1 and TRBJ1-2; no clear D. CDR1 and CDR2 (germline): MGHRA, YSYEKL. CDR3 length: 13 residues. Trimming took 0 bases from V and 4 from J, leaving 6 bases between them. CDR3 bases: TGCGCCAGCAGCCAAGAGGAGAGCTATGGCTACACCTTC. Protein product: CASSQEESYGYTF.